This is a list of T cell receptor beta chains from one sample in a study of shared clonotypes between healthy human individuals. The assay was immunoSEQ multiplex PCR, and TCRdb's table has in-frame clones only and misses some. The sample consists of roughly 2 million clones, approximately 94% of them appearing once. The sample was naive CD4+ T cells sorted from blood. All receptors derive from a man younger than 30 in good health. Each CDR3 is given with its conserved first and last residue. D genes are given only for firm matches. Part of the rows lack a size; the others show once, few, many or a class for expanded clones.

D gene | clone size | CDR3 length | J gene | V gene | CDR3 protein | CDR3 DNA
NA | NA | 15 | TRBJ1-5 | TRBV7-2 | CASSLDVGNNQPQHF | TGTGCCAGCAGCTTAGATGTAGGAAATAATCAGCCCCAGCATTTT
TRBD1 | NA | 15 | TRBJ2-7 | TRBV4-1 | CASSLGQVPMYEQYF | TGCGCCAGCAGCCTCGGACAGGTCCCTATGTACGAGCAGTACTTC
TRBD2 | NA | 15 | TRBJ2-7 | TRBV6-1 | CASQFSGTIAYEQYF | TGTGCCAGCCAATTCTCCGGGACTATCGCCTACGAGCAGTACTTC
TRBD1 | once | 14 | TRBJ2-2 | TRBV5-1 | CASSLQGATGELFF | TGCGCCAGCAGCTTACAGGGGGCCACCGGGGAGCTGTTTTTT
NA | NA | 14 | TRBJ1-1 | TRBV6-1 | CASSEAWGNTEAFF | TGTGCCAGCAGTGAAGCGTGGGGGAACACTGAAGCTTTCTTT
NA | NA | 15 | TRBJ2-2 | TRBV9 | CASAPHEGNTGELFF | TGTGCCAGCGCCCCCCACGAGGGGAACACCGGGGAGCTGTTTTTT
TRBD2 | NA | 15 | TRBJ2-1 | TRBV25-1 | CASSEPGLADDEQFF | TGTGCCAGCAGTGAACCAGGACTAGCCGACGATGAGCAGTTCTTC
NA | NA | 16 | TRBJ2-6 | TRBV15 | CATSSSRGSGANVLTF | TGTGCCACCAGCAGCTCCCGGGGCTCTGGGGCCAACGTCCTGACTTTC
NA | NA | 16 | TRBJ1-4 | TRBV5-6 | CASSLAGAATNEKLFF | TGTGCCAGCAGCTTGGCGGGGGCAGCAACTAATGAAAAACTGTTTTTT
NA | NA | 12 | TRBJ1-1 | TRBV10-2 | CASSDGRTEAFF | TGCGCCAGCAGCGACGGTCGCACTGAAGCTTTCTTT
NA | NA | 15 | TRBJ1-2 | TRBV5-6 | CASSLLYRTNYGYTF | TGTGCCAGCAGCTTGCTTTACAGGACTAACTATGGCTACACCTTC
TRBD1 | NA | 14 | TRBJ1-5 | TRBV19 | CASSMSTGGQPQHF | TGTGCCAGTAGTATGTCGACAGGGGGTCAGCCCCAGCATTTT
NA | NA | 14 | TRBJ1-5 | TRBV6-5 | CASGRGGSNQPQHF | TGTGCCAGCGGGAGGGGAGGGAGCAATCAGCCCCAGCATTTT
NA | NA | 13 | TRBJ2-5 | TRBV6-4 | CASSDRRGETQYF | TGTGCCAGCAGCGATCGACGGGGGGAGACCCAGTACTTC
TRBD1 | NA | 17 | TRBJ1-2 | TRBV7-9 | CASSLSGGATRPGGYTF | TGTGCCAGCAGCTTATCAGGGGGCGCGACCAGACCTGGAGGCTACACCTTC
TRBD2 | NA | 12 | TRBJ2-7 | TRBV7-2 | CASGLAVYEQYF | TGTGCCAGCGGACTAGCGGTTTACGAGCAGTACTTC
NA | once | 13 | TRBJ2-2 | TRBV18 | CASSPPLGGELFF | TGTGCCAGCTCACCACCATTAGGCGGGGAGCTGTTTTTT
NA | NA | 13 | TRBJ1-1 | TRBV2 | CASREDVNTEAFF | TGTGCCAGCAGGGAGGACGTGAACACTGAAGCTTTCTTT
TRBD1 | NA | 15 | TRBJ1-4 | TRBV30 | CAWTGQGITNEKLFF | TGTGCCTGGACGGGACAGGGGATCACTAATGAAAAACTGTTTTTT
NA | NA | 15 | TRBJ1-1 | TRBV7-8 | CASSLGWGANTEAFF | TGTGCCAGCAGCTTAGGCTGGGGGGCGAACACTGAAGCTTTCTTT
NA | NA | 14 | TRBJ2-7 | TRBV9 | CASSPTSGGGEQYF | TGTGCCAGCAGCCCTACCTCCGGAGGGGGCGAGCAGTACTTC
NA | once | 16 | TRBJ2-1 | TRBV10-3 | CAISEGIAEPYNEQFF | TGTGCCATCAGTGAGGGGATAGCTGAACCCTACAATGAGCAGTTCTTC
NA | NA | 14 | TRBJ1-2 | TRBV19 | CASSIQQSNYGYTF | TGTGCCAGTAGTATCCAACAGTCTAACTATGGCTACACCTTC
NA | NA | 15 | TRBJ2-1 | TRBV12-5 | CASGLSTPGYNEQFF | TGTGCTAGTGGTTTGTCGACCCCGGGTTACAATGAGCAGTTCTTC
NA | once | 13 | TRBJ2-7 | TRBV5-1 | CASKTSSSYEQYF | TGCGCCAGCAAGACATCGAGCTCCTACGAGCAGTACTTC
NA | NA | 15 | TRBJ2-7 | TRBV5-1 | CASSLAGTDYYREYF | TGCGCCAGCAGCTTGGCAGGAACGGACTACTACCGGGAGTACTTC
NA | NA | 13 | TRBJ1-6 | TRBV30 | CAWSGGGNSPLHF | TGTGCCTGGAGTGGGGGTGGCAATTCACCCCTCCACTTT
NA | NA | 14 | TRBJ2-7 | TRBV30 | CAWSVGRPNYEQYF | TGTGCCTGGAGCGTGGGCAGGCCTAACTACGAGCAGTACTTC
TRBD1 | NA | 15 | TRBJ1-1 | TRBV14 | CASSSRTGWNTEAFF | TGTGCCAGCAGCTCCCGGACAGGTTGGAACACTGAAGCTTTCTTT
TRBD1 | NA | 14 | TRBJ1-2 | TRBV9 | CASSAGQGNYGYTF | TGTGCCAGCAGCGCCGGACAGGGAAACTATGGCTACACCTTC
NA | NA | 12 | TRBJ1-5 | TRBV30 | CAWSSNSQPQHF | TGTGCCTGGAGTTCTAATTCCCAGCCCCAGCATTTT
NA | NA | 16 | TRBJ2-5 | TRBV5-1 | CASSLLAVDVQETQYF | TGCGCCAGCAGCTTGTTGGCGGTGGATGTCCAAGAGACCCAGTACTTC
TRBD1 | NA | 18 | TRBJ1-4 | TRBV14 | CASETPRGRERANEKLFF | TGTGCCAGCGAAACTCCCAGGGGGAGGGAAAGGGCTAATGAAAAACTGTTTTTT
TRBD1 | NA | 13 | TRBJ2-7 | TRBV6-5 | CASRRQGSDEQYF | TGTGCCAGCAGGAGACAGGGGAGTGACGAGCAGTACTTC
TRBD1 | NA | 14 | TRBJ1-5 | TRBV18 | CASSRGQGNQPQHF | TGTGCCAGCTCACGGGGACAGGGTAATCAGCCCCAGCATTTT
NA | NA | 15 | TRBJ1-4 | TRBV5-8 | CASRDPRTTNEKLFF | TGTGCCAGCAGGGACCCACGGACTACTAATGAAAAACTGTTTTTT
NA | NA | 13 | TRBJ2-7 | TRBV30 | CAGGQGGSYEQYF | TGTGCCGGAGGACAGGGAGGGTCCTACGAGCAGTACTTC
NA | NA | 14 | TRBJ1-1 | TRBV5-4 | CAAGTVNMNTEAFF | TGTGCCGCCGGGACGGTAAATATGAACACTGAAGCTTTCTTT
NA | once | 14 | TRBJ1-2 | TRBV27 | CASSLWSAGRGYTF | TGTGCCAGCAGTTTATGGTCCGCTGGTAGGGGCTACACCTTC
NA | once | 17 | TRBJ2-5 | TRBV14 | CASSQDRGGTLLLTQYF | TGTGCCAGCAGCCAAGATCGAGGCGGGACACTACTGCTTACCCAGTACTTC
TRBD2 | NA | 14 | TRBJ2-3 | TRBV2 | CASKTGGSTDTQYF | TGTGCCAGCAAAACGGGGGGGAGCACAGATACGCAGTATTTT
TRBD1 | NA | 13 | TRBJ2-1 | TRBV5-4 | CASRPDRANEQFF | TGTGCCAGCAGACCAGACAGGGCAAATGAGCAGTTCTTC
NA | NA | 14 | TRBJ2-5 | TRBV5-1 | CASSRGWGDGTQYF | TGCGCCAGCAGCAGGGGATGGGGAGATGGGACCCAGTACTTC
TRBD1 | NA | 15 | TRBJ1-2 | TRBV5-1 | CASSLVQGAEMGYTF | TGCGCCAGCAGCTTGGTACAGGGGGCGGAGATGGGCTACACCTTC
NA | NA | 14 | TRBJ2-6 | TRBV5-1 | CASSLITGANVLTF | TGCGCCAGCAGCTTGATTACTGGGGCCAACGTCCTGACTTTC
TRBD1 | once | 15 | TRBJ1-1 | TRBV9 | CASSVRPGQGVEAFF | TGTGCCAGCAGCGTCCGACCGGGACAGGGAGTTGAAGCTTTCTTT
NA | NA | 15 | TRBJ2-2 | TRBV10-3 | CAIRLGLPDTGELFF | TGTGCCATCAGACTAGGACTACCTGACACCGGGGAGCTGTTTTTT
TRBD2 | NA | 14 | TRBJ2-7 | TRBV6-5 | CASKSLAVAYEQYF | TGTGCCAGCAAATCCCTAGCGGTTGCCTACGAGCAGTACTTC
TRBD1 | NA | 12 | TRBJ2-5 | TRBV6-5 | CASSRQGETQYF | TGTGCCAGCAGCCGACAGGGGGAGACCCAGTACTTC